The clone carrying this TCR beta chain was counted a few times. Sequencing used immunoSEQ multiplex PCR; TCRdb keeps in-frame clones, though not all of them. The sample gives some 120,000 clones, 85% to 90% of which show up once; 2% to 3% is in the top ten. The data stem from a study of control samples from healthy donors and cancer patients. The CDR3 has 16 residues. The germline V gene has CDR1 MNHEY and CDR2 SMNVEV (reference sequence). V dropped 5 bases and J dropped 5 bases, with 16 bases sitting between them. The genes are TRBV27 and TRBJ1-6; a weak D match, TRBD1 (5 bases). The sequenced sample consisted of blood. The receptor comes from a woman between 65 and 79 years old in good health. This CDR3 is CASSHHDSNNNSPLHF. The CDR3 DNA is TGTGCCAGCAGTCATCACGACAGTAATAATAATTCACCCCTCCACTTT.